These 20 T cell receptor beta chains share one sample of origin, sequenced in a study of beta chain features in type 1 diabetes. Broader study findings: Significant though moderate, a shortening of TCRB CDR3s appeared in all four CD4+ subsets of Type 1 diabetes patients.

These TCRs are of unknown antigen specificity. Reverse transcribing all isolated RNA meant expressed TCRB transcripts were sequenced. Assay: immunoSEQ multiplex PCR; the TCRdb copy retains only in-frame clones and omits some. The repertoire has some 350,000 clones, about 10% of them found once; the top ten carry about 0.6%. Sequencing was done on a sample of central memory CD4+ T cells from blood. Receptor source: a man aged 30 to 45 with type 1 diabetes.

This clone was seen a few times. The chain joins TRBV27 to TRBJ2-3, with 9 bases aligning to TRBD1. Looked up from germline, CDR1 is MNHEY and CDR2 is SMNVEV (reference sequence). This CDR3 has 14 residues. J was trimmed by 5 bases and V by 5 bases; bases with no gene match: 5. Here the CDR3 DNA reads TGTGCCAGCAGTAAATGGACAGGGGAAGATACGCAGTATTTT. Its protein product is CASSKWTGEDTQYF.

The chain carries TRBV5-6 and TRBJ1-1; no clear D. Germline V CDR1 and CDR2: SGHDT, YYEEEE. There are 13 residues in the CDR3. V was clipped by 5 bases and J by 1 base, with 9 bases between them. The CDR3 nucleotides are TGTGCCAGCAGTTCCGGGAAGAACACTGAAGCTTTCTTT. Translating gives CASSSGKNTEAFF.

This clone was seen a few times. The J gene is TRBJ1-1, the V gene TRBV28, with D possibly TRBD1 on 6 matching bases. The CDR3 sequence is 12 residues long. Germline CDR1 is MDHEN and CDR2 is SYDVKM. V was trimmed by 5 bases and J by 10 bases, leaving 14 bases between them. As DNA, the CDR3 is TGTGCCAGCAGTGCTAGTAGGGGGACAGCTTTCTTT. Translating gives CASSASRGTAFF.

This clone was found a few times. The chain couples TRBV2 to TRBJ1-5; 7 bases line up with TRBD1. The CDR3 runs 13 residues. J lost 8 bases, V lost 7 bases, and 8 bases had no gene match. Germline V gene data show CDR1 as SNHLY and CDR2 as FYNNEI. The CDR3 DNA follows: TGTGCCAGCAATACAGGGGTTCTGGAGCCCCAGCATTTT. It translates to CASNTGVLEPQHF.

A few counts support this clone. V and J are TRBV6-1 and TRBJ1-3; D ambiguous. Germline loops: CDR1 MNHNS, CDR2 SASEGT. This CDR3 contains 13 residues. Trimming stripped 3 bases from V and 4 bases from J, with 7 bases between. The chain's CDR3 is CASSEVHGNTIYF. The CDR3, as DNA: TGTGCCAGCAGTGAGGTGCACGGAAACACCATATATTTT.

The rearrangement uses TRBV1 and TRBJ2-4; the table's D call, TRBD2, has no DNA check behind it. TRBV1 is a known pseudogene. The CDR3 contains 17 residues. The CDR3 region has the DNA TGCACCAGCAGCCTGAAGCGGGGGGGGCTAGCCAAAAACATTCAGTACTTC. Protein product: CTSSLKRGGLAKNIQYF.

This clone was observed a few times. The chain uses TRBV5-1 and TRBJ2-5; D is tentatively TRBD1 or TRBD2 (5 bases each). This CDR3 has 14 amino acids. Germline CDR1 SGHRS, CDR2 YFSETQ. V shed 4 bases and J shed 10 bases, with 20 bases lying between them. CDR3 sequence: CASSLGTGRTDQYF. The CDR3 region has the DNA TGCGCCAGCAGCCTTGGGACCGGCCGGACGGACCAGTACTTC.

The chain couples TRBV13 to TRBJ1-3; D remains ambiguous. V lost 4 bases and J 1 base, leaving 11 bases between the germline ends. CDR3 length: 15 residues. CDR1 is PRHDT and CDR2 is FYEKMQ in the germline V gene (reference sequence). The CDR3 nucleotides read TGTGCCAGCAGCTCATCGATGGGGTCTGGAAACACCATATATTTT. It codes for CASSSSMGSGNTIYF.

The V call is TRBV2, the J call TRBJ2-1, with TRBD2 matching 10 bases. The ends lost 11 bases at V and 7 bases at J; junction bases unmatched: 14. CDR1 and CDR2 from the germline V gene are SNHLY and FYNNEI. The CDR3 runs 15 residues. Here the CDR3 DNA reads TGTGCCGACGAGAAATTAGCGGGAGGTGGGAATGAGCAGTTCTTC. Amino acid sequence: CADEKLAGGGNEQFF.

This chain joins TRBV4-1 and TRBJ2-1, with D possibly being TRBD2 (6 bases). The V gene lost 3 bases and the J gene lost 10 bases, with 10 bases spanning the gap. The CDR3 has 12 amino acids. Looked up from germline, CDR1 is MGHRA and CDR2 is YSYEKL. The CDR3 nucleotides read TGCGCCAGCAGCCAGACTAGTCTGGAGCAGTTCTTC. Protein sequence: CASSQTSLEQFF.

This clone was found a few times. The V gene is TRBV5-8, the J gene TRBJ2-2, with D possibly matching TRBD1 (6 bases). Per germline, CDR1 SGHTS and CDR2 YDEGEE. V gave up 3 bases and J gave up 0 bases, with 6 bases separating them. This CDR3 spans 14 amino acids. CDR3 DNA: TGTGCCAGCAGCTGGACAGCGAACACCGGGGAGCTGTTTTTT. It codes for CASSWTANTGELFF.

In the case of this clone: The germline gene is not matched at one end of the junction; a read error may be the cause. This sequence joins TRBV6-5 and TRBJ2-3; 12 positions match TRBD1. The length of the CDR3 is 15 residues. CDR1 is MNHEY and CDR2 is SVGAGI in the germline V gene. Here the CDR3 reads CASGYSGQGADTQYF. The CDR3 region has the DNA TGTGCCAGCGGTTATTCGGGACAGGGGGCGGATACGCAGTATTTT.

This clone was seen only a few times. The V call is TRBV4-3, the J call TRBJ2-1; D unclear. Germline CDR1 LGHNA, CDR2 YSLEER. CDR3 length: 15 amino acids. V was pared by 0 bases and J by 5 bases, with 11 bases between. In nucleotides, the CDR3 is TGCGCCAGCAGCCAAGATATTGCCGGCAACAATGAGCAGTTCTTC. This encodes CASSQDIAGNNEQFF.

The chain carries TRBV5-1 and TRBJ2-7; no definite D call. The CDR3 is 11 amino acids. With 5 bases removed from V and 3 bases from J, the gap between germline ends came to 6 bases. Germline V lookup: CDR1 SGHRS, CDR2 YFSETQ. CDR3 protein: CASRGFYEQYF. The CDR3 DNA sequence: TGCGCCAGCAGGGGCTTCTACGAGCAGTACTTC.

This clone has more than one count but fewer than ten. The gene calls are TRBV4-3 and TRBJ2-5; the match to TRBD2 covers 7 bases. Unmatched junction bases numbered 3, after V lost 3 bases and J lost 5 bases. The germline CDR1 and CDR2 sequences are LGHNA and YSLEER. This CDR3 has 13 residues. CDR3 protein: CASSHTGGETQYF. CDR3 bases: TGCGCCAGCAGCCACACCGGGGGGGAGACCCAGTACTTC.

This clone turned up a few times. V gene TRBV5-4 combines with J gene TRBJ2-1, with D uncertain. V was shortened by 4 bases and J by 0 bases, with 11 bases between the two germline ends. The CDR3 runs 15 residues. Germline values: CDR1 SGHNT, CDR2 YYREEE (reference sequence). The CDR3 loop reads CASSNGRSSYNEQFF. For the CDR3, the DNA is TGTGCCAGCAGCAATGGACGGAGCTCCTACAATGAGCAGTTCTTC.

V usage is TRBV18 and J usage is TRBJ2-3; D possibly corresponds to TRBD1 (5 bases). Trimming removed 3 bases from V and 6 bases from J, with 7 bases in between. The CDR3 runs 12 residues. Germline assignment: CDR1 KGHSH and CDR2 LQKENI. The DNA of the CDR3 is TGTGCCAGCTCACCGACAGACGATACGCAGTATTTT. This gives the protein CASSPTDDTQYF.

The chain employs TRBV2 and TRBJ1-2; TRBD1 is a possible D gene (5 bases). The CDR3 length is 14 residues. Trimming removed 4 bases at V and 0 bases at J, with 9 bases between. CDR1 SNHLY and CDR2 FYNNEI come from the germline V gene. The CDR3 reads CASSVRGANYGYTF. CDR3 bases: TGTGCCAGCAGTGTGAGGGGAGCTAACTATGGCTACACCTTC.

This clone was counted a few times. The chain recombines TRBV4-3 with TRBJ1-2; TRBD1 matches at 9 bases. The ends lost 6 bases at V and 7 bases at J; junction bases unmatched: 15. Germline V gene lookup returns CDR1 LGHNA and CDR2 YSLEER. This CDR3 has 16 amino acids. In DNA, the CDR3 is TGCGCCAGCAGGCCACAGGGGGCTTTCACTCTATTTGGCTACACCTTC. This translates into CASRPQGAFTLFGYTF.

The genes are TRBV7-2 and TRBJ2-7; TRBD2 matches at 11 bases. The CDR3 contains 16 residues. CDR1 and CDR2 from the germline V gene are SGHTA and FQGNSA. The junction had 12 bases not matched to a gene; V was cut back by 5 bases and J by 6 bases. The CDR3 DNA is TGTGCCAGCAGCCCAACTCGACTAGCGGGATTGTCCGAGCAGTACTTC. It codes for CASSPTRLAGLSEQYF. Drawing the rest from reference TRBV7-2 and TRBJ2-7, the complete variable domain is GAGVSQSPSNKVTEKGKDVELRCDPISGHTALYWYRQSLGQGLEFLIYFQGNSAPDKSGLPSDRFSAERTGGSVSTLTIQRTQQEDSAVYLCASSPTRLAGLSEQYFGPGTRLTVT.